This T cell receptor beta chain was recovered during a study of technical replicates of blood from several donors (dated by TCRdb to 2016 to 2017). The CDR3 covers 17 residues, taking in both the cysteine and the phenylalanine. Kept here is only the CDR3 DNA, which spans 51 bases and is read in frame from base 1. Looking up the germline V gene (reference sequence) yields CDR1 PRHDT and CDR2 FYEKMQ. Relative to germline, V is missing 4 bases and J is missing 7 bases, with 19 bases of the junction outside any gene match. The method was the immunoSEQ multiplex PCR assay. TCRdb's version of the immuneACCESS table is confined to in-frame rearrangements and falls short of the full clone set. An unresolved V gene accounts for under half of the shortfall where checked; the remainder is of unknown origin. For this sample the table gives approximately 92,000 clones, of which 85% to 95% were detected only once. Clones ranked in the top ten supply around 0.35% of the sample.

A word on this clone: It has no known antigen specificity. Base qualities are not at hand, and no much larger clone is one base apart.

The sample comprised T cells isolated from PBMCs. The sequence was collected from a human donor in good health. The rearranged chain carries TRBV13 and TRBJ2-7, with 7 bases aligning to TRBD2. The DNA sequence reads TGTGCCAGCAGCTCGAAGGTTGTAAGCGGGGACTACGAAGAGCAGTACTTC. Translated, this gives CASSSKVVSGDYEEQYF.